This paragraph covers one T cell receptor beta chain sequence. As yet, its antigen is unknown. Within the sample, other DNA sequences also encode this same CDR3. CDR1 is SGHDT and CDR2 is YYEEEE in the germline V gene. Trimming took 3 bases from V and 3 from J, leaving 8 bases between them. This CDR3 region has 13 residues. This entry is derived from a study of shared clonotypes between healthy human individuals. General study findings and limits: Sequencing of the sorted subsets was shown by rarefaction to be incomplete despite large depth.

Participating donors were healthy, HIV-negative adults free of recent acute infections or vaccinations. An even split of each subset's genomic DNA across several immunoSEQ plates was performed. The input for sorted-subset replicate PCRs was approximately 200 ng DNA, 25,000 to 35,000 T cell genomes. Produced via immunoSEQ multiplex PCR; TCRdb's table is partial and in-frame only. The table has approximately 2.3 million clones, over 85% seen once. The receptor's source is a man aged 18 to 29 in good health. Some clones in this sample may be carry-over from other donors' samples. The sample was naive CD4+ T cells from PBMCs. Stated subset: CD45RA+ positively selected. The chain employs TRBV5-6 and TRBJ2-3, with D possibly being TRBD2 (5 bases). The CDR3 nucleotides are TGTGCCAGCAGCTCCCGAGGGACAGATACGCAGTATTTT. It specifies CASSSRGTDTQYF.